The source of this T cell receptor beta chain is a study of human T cells and chemical hapten exposure. The CDR3 has 13 residues. Germline CDR1 reads MDHEN; CDR2 reads SYDVKM. V was clipped by 3 bases and J by 4 bases, with 9 bases between them. TCRdb recomputed calls from the RACE reads with MiXCR, one row per CDR3 protein. The data hold tens of thousands of distinct CDR3 sequences, with 9.3% observed a single time. Specified time point: patch test 1, 2 weeks after DPC sensitization. The treatment: therapeutic diphenylcyclopropenone sensitization with weekly scalp DPC. With regard to this clonotype: Its specificity is not known.

Findings and limits, study-wide: Each of the donors had alopecia, so their immune responses may not resemble those of healthy people. The formation of large CDR3 similarity clusters by expanded TCRs significantly exceeded that of controls. High-frequency TCRs, those above 1 in 1000, stayed the same after DPC sensitization.

The chain combines TRBV28 with TRBJ1-1, with D unclear. Sequenced here: whole blood, sampled in connection with sensitization to the hapten diphenylcyclopropenone (DPC). The TCR originated in a woman aged 45-65 years with alopecia areata. Some clones in this sample may be carry-over from other donors' samples. The CDR3: CASSFEMSTEAFF. In DNA form, the CDR3 reads TGTGCCAGCAGTTTTGAGATGTCCACTGAAGCTTTCTTT.